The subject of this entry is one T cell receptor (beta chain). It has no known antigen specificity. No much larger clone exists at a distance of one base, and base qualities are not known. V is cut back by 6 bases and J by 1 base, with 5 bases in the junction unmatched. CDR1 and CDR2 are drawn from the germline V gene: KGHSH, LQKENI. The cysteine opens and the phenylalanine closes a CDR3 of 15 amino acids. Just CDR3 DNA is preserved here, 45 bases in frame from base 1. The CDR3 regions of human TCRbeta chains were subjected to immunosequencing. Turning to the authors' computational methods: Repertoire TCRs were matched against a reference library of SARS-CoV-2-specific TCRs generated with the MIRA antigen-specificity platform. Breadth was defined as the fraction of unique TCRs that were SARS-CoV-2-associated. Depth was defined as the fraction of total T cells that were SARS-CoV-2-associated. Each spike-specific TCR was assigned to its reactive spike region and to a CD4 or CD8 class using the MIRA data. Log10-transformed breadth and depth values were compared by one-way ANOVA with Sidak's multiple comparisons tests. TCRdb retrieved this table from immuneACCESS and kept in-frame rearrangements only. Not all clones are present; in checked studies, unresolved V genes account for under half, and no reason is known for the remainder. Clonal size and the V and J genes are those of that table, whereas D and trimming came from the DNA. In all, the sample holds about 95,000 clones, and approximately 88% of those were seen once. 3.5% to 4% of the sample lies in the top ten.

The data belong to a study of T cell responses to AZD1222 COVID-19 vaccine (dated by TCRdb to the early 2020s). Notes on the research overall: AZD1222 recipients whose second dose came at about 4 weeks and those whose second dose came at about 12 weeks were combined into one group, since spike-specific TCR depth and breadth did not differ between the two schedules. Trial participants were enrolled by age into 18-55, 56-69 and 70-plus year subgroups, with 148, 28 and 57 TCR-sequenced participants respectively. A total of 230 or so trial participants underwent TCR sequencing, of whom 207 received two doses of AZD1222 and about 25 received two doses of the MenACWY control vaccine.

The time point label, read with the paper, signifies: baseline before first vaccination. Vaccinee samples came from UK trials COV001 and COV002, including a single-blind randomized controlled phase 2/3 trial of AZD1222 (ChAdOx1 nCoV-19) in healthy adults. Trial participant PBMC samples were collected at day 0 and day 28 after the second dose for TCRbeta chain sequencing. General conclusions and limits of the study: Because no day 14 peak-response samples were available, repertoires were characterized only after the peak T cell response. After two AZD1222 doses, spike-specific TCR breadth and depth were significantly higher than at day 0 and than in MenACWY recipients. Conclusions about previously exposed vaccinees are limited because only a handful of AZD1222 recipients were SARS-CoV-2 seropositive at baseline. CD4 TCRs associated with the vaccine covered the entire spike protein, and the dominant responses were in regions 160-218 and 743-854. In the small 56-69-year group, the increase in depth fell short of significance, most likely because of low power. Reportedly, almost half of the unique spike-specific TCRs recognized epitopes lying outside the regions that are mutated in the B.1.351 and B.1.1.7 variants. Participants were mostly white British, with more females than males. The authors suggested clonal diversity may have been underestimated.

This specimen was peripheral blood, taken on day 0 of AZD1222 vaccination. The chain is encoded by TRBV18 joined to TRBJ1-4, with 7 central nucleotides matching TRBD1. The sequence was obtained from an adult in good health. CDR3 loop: CASSPTGRTNEKLFF. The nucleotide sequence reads TGTGCCAGCTCTCCGACAGGGAGAACTAATGAAAAACTGTTTTTT.